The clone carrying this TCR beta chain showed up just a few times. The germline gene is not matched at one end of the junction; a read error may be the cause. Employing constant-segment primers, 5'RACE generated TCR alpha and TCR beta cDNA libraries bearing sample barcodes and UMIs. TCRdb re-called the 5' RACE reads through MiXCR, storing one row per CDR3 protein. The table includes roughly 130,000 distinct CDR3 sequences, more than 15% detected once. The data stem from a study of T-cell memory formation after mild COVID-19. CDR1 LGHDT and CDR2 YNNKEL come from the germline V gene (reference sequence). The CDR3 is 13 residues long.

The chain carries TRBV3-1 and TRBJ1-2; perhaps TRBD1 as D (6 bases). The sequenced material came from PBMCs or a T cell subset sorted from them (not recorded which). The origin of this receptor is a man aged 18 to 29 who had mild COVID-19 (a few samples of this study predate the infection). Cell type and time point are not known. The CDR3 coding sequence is TGTGCCAGCAGCCAAGAGGGGGCGGGAGCCTTCCGCTTC. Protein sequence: CASSQEGAGAFRF.